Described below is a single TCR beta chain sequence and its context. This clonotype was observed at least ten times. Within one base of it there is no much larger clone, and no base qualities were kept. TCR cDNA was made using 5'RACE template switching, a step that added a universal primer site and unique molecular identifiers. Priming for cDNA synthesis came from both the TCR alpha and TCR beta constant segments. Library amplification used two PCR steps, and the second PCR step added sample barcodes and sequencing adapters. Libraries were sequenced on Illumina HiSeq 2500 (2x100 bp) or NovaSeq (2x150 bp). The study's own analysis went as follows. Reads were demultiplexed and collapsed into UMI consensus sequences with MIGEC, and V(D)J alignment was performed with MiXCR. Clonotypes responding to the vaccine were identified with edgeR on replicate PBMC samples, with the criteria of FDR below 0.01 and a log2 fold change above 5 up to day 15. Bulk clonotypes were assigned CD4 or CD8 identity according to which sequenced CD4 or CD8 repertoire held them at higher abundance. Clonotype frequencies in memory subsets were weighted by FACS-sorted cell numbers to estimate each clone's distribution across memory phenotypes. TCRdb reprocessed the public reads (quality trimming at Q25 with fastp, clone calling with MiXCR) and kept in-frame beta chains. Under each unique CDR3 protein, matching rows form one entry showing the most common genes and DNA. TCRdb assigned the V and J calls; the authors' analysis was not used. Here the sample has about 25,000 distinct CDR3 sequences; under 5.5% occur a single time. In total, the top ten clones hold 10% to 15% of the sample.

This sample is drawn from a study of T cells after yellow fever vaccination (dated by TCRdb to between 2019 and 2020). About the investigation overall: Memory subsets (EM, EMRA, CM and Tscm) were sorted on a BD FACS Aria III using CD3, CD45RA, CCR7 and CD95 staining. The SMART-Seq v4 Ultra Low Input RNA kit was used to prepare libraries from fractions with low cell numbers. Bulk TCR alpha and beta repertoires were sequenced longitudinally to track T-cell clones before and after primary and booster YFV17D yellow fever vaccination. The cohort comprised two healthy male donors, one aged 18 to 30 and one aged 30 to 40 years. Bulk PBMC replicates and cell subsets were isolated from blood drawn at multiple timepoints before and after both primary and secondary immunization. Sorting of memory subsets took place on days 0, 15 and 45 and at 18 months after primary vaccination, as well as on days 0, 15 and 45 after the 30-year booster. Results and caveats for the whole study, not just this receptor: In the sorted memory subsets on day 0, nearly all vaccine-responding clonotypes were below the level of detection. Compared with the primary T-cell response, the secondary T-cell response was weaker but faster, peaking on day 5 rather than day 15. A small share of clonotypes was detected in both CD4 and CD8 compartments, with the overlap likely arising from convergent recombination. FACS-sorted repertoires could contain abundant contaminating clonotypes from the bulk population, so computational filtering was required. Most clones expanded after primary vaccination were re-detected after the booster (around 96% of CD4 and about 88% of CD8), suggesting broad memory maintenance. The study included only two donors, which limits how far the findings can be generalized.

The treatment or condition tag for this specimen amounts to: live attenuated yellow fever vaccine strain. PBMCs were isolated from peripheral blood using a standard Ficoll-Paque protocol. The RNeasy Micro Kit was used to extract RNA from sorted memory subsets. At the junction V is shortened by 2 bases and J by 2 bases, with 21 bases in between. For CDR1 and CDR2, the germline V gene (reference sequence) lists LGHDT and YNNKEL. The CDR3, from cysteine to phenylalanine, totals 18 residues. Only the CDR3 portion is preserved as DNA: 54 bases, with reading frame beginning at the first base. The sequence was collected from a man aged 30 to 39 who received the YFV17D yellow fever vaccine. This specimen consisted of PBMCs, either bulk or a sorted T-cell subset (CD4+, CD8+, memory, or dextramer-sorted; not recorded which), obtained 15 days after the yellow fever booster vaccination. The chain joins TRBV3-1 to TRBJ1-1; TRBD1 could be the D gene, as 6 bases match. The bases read TGTGCCAGCAGCCAATTTTCCAGGGGATTTGGGACCAACACTGAAGCTTTCTTT. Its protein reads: CASSQFSRGFGTNTEAFF.